The text below deals with one T cell receptor (beta chain). The CDR3 is 14 amino acids. Trimming cost V 1 base and J 2 bases, with 8 bases left between them. Germline V gives CDR1 MGHRA, CDR2 YSYEKL. Using a J-beta primer mix together with a sample-barcoded 5' primer, a second PCR was run for roughly 6 to 12 cycles. From the 5' RACE reads, TCRdb called clonotypes with MiXCR, one entry per CDR3 protein. The sample carries over a million distinct CDR3 sequences, under 55% recorded once. This sample was included in a study of blood T cells in healthy people across ages. Donors ranged from about 6 to 95 years old and were healthy Caucasians in Russia. Each sample provided at least 5.5 micrograms of extracted total RNA.

The receptor was isolated from a woman aged 55-75 years in good health. Sequenced material: blood. J is TRBJ1-1 and V is TRBV4-1, with D hard to call. CDR3 DNA sequence: TGCGCCAGCAGCCAAGGGGATGTTAACACTGAAGCTTTCTTT. Amino acid sequence: CASSQGDVNTEAFF.